This TCR beta chain was identified in a study of cytomegalovirus exposure and HLA in healthy donors. Overall study context: The early release's HLA-typed donors yielded 78 million or so unique TCRs.

Nominally healthy donors were sampled, though unrecorded immune exposures were likely. Use of 60 Vbeta and 13 Jbeta primers characterized the PCR. Profiled with immunoSEQ multiplex PCR; TCRdb holds only in-frame clones, not every one. The table lists around 130,000 clones, over 8% of them singletons. Trimming shortened V by 2 bases and J by 0 bases, and 8 bases separated the two germline ends. Germline CDR1 reads SGHTS; CDR2 reads YDEGEE. The CDR3 totals 14 residues. The clonotype comes from a man aged 40-49 years in good health and CMV-seronegative. The sequencing sample was made of PBMCs. This rearrangement joins TRBV5-8 to TRBJ1-1, with D hard to call. CDR3 protein: CASSFRLMNTEAFF. The CDR3, as DNA: TGTGCCAGCAGCTTTCGGTTGATGAACACTGAAGCTTTCTTT.